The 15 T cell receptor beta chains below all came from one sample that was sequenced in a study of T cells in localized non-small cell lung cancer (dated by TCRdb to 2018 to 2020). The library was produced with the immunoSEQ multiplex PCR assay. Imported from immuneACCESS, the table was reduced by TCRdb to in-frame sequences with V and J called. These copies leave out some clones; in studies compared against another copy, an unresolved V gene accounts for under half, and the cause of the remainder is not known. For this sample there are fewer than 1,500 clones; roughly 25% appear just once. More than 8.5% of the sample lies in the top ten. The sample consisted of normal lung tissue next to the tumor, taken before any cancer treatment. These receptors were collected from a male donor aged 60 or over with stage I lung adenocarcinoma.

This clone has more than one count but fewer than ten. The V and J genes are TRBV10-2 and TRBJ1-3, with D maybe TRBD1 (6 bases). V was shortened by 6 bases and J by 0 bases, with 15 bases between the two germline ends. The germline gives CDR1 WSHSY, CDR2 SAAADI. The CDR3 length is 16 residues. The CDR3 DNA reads TGCGCCAGCAGCCTCGGACAGCCATCCTCTGGAAACACCATATATTTT. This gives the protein CASSLGQPSSGNTIYF.

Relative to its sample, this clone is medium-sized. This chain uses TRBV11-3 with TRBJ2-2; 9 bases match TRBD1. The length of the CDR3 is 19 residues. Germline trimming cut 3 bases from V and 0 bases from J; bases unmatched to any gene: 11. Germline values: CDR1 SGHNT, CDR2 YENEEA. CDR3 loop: CASSLPGQGRFSNTGELFF. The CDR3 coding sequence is TGTGCCAGCAGCTTGCCGGGACAGGGTCGATTCTCGAACACCGGGGAGCTGTTTTTT.

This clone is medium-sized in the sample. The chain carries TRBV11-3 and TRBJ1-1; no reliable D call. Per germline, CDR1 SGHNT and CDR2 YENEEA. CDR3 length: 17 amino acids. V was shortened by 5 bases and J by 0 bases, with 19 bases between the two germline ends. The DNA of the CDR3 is TGTGCCAGCAGCCCACTCATAGGCTTTACAGTGAACACTGAAGCTTTCTTT. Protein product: CASSPLIGFTVNTEAFF.

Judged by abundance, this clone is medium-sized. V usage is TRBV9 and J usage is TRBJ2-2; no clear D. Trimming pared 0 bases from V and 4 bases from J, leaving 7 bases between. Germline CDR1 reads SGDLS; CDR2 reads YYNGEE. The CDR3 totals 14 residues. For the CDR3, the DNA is TGTGCCAGCAGCGTAGGCCAGATCACCGGGGAGCTGTTTTTT. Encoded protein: CASSVGQITGELFF.

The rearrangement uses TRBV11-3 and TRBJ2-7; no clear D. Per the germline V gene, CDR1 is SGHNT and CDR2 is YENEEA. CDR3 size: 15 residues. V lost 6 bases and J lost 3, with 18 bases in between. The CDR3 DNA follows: TGTGCCAGCAGTTCAAACCACCAAGACGGCTACGAGCAGTACTTC. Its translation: CASSSNHQDGYEQYF.

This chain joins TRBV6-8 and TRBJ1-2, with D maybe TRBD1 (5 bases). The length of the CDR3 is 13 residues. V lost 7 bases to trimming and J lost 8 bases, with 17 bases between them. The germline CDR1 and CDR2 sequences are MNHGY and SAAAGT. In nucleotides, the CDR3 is TGTGCCAGCACCCCCAGGGTTTCGGGAGGCTACACCTTC. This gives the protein CASTPRVSGGYTF.

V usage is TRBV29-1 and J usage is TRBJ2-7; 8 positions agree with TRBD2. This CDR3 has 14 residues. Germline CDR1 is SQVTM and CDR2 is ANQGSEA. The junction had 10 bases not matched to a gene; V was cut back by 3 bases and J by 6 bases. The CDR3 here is CSVEVGGDGSEQYF. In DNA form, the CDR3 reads TGCAGCGTTGAGGTCGGGGGGGATGGGAGCGAGCAGTACTTC.

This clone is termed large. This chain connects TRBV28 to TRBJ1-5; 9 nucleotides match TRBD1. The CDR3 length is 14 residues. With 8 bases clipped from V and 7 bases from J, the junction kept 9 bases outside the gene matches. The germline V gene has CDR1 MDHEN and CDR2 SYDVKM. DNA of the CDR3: TGTGCCAGCGTCAAGCGGGACAGGGTACAGCCCCAGCATTTT. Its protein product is CASVKRDRVQPQHF.

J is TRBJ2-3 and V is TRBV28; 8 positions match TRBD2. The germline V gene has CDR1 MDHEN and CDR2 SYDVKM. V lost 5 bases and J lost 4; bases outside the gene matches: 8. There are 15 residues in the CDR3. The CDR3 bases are TGTGCCAGCAGTGTGCGGGGGGCCAAAGCAGATACGCAGTATTTT. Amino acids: CASSVRGAKADTQYF.

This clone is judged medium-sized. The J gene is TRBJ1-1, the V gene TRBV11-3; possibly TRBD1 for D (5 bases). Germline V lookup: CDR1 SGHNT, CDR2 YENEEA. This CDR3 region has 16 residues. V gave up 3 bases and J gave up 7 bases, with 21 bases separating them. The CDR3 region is CASSLAERTKIGEAFF. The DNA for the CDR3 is TGTGCCAGCAGCTTGGCCGAAAGGACAAAAATTGGTGAAGCTTTCTTT.

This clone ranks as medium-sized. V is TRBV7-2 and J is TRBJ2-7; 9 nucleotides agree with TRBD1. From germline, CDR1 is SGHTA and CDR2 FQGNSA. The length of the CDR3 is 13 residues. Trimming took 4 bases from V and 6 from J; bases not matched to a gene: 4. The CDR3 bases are TGTGCCAGCAGCTGGGGACAGGGAGGCGAGCAGTACTTC. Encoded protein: CASSWGQGGEQYF.

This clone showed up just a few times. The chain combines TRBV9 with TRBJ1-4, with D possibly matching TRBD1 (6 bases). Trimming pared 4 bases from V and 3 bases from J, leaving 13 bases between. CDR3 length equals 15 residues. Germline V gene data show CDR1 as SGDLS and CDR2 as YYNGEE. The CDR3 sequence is CASSLGGQSNEKLFF. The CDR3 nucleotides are TGTGCCAGCAGCCTCGGGGGGCAGTCTAATGAAAAACTGTTTTTT.

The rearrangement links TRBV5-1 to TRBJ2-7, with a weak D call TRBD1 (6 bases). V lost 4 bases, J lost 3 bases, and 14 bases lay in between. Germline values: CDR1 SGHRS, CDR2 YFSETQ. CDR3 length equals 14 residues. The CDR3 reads CASSPGTGSYEQYF. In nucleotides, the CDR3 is TGCGCCAGCAGCCCGGGAACAGGGAGCTACGAGCAGTACTTC.

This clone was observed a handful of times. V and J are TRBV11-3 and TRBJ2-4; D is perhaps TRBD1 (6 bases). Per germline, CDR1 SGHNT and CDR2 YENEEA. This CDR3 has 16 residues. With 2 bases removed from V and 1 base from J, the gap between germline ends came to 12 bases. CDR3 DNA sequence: TGTGCCAGCAGCTTAAACAGGGTCGGGGCCAAAAACATTCAGTACTTC. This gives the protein CASSLNRVGAKNIQYF. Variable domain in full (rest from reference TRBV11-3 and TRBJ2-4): EAGVVQSPRYKIIEKKQPVAFWCNPISGHNTLYWYLQNLGQGPELLIRYENEEAVDDSQLPKDRFSAERLKGVDSTLKIQPAELGDSAVYLCASSLNRVGAKNIQYFGAGTRLSVL.

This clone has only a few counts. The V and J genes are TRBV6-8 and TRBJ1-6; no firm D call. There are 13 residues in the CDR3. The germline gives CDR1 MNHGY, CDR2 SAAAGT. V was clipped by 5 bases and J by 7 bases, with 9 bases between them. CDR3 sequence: CASSEDGNSPLHF. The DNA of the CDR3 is TGTGCCAGCAGTGAGGACGGGAATTCACCCCTCCACTTT.